A selection of T cell receptor beta chains follows, all from one sample in a study of OX40 agonist ivuxolimab in advanced cancers. Data came from immunoSEQ multiplex PCR; TCRdb stores just in-frame clones and leaves some out. The sample lists tens of thousands of clones; less than 90% were seen once. Sequenced here: CD4+ or CD8+ T cells sorted from blood, sampled in a trial of the OX40 agonist ivuxolimab. These receptors were taken from an adult with an advanced solid tumor such as melanoma, head and neck, liver or kidney cancer. The conserved cysteine and the conserved F or W are not part of the CDR3 here. Each record gives: CDR3 protein, CDR3 length, V gene, J gene.

CDR3aa: ASSYRKYYEQY
len: 11
v_gene: TRBV6-6
j_gene: TRBJ2-7

CDR3aa: ASSEIKGDTQY
len: 11
v_gene: TRBV18
j_gene: TRBJ2-3

CDR3aa: AWSGQIQGIGSPLH
len: 14
v_gene: TRBV30
j_gene: TRBJ1-6

CDR3aa: ASSLVPLNQPQH
len: 12
v_gene: TRBV7-2
j_gene: TRBJ1-5

CDR3aa: ASSLVMGSGRNEQF
len: 14
v_gene: TRBV7-6
j_gene: TRBJ2-1

CDR3aa: ASSDGRGNTIY
len: 11
v_gene: TRBV7-3
j_gene: TRBJ1-3

CDR3aa: ASSEVGTSYSYEQY
len: 14
v_gene: TRBV6-1
j_gene: TRBJ2-7

CDR3aa: ASSERRGSEKLF
len: 12
v_gene: TRBV2
j_gene: TRBJ1-4

CDR3aa: ASSFGTGLMNTEAF
len: 14
v_gene: TRBV7-2
j_gene: TRBJ1-1

CDR3aa: ASSYEPGGGNTEAF
len: 14
v_gene: TRBV14
j_gene: TRBJ1-1

CDR3aa: ASSSAGGRYQETQY
len: 14
v_gene: TRBV5-4
j_gene: TRBJ2-5

CDR3aa: ASAGTGVNEQF
len: 11
v_gene: TRBV6-5
j_gene: TRBJ2-1

CDR3aa: ASSLRYEQY
len: 9
v_gene: TRBV5-6
j_gene: TRBJ2-7

CDR3aa: ASTEYSNQPQH
len: 11
v_gene: TRBV28
j_gene: TRBJ1-5

CDR3aa: ASSIEGRAHNEQF
len: 13
v_gene: TRBV19
j_gene: TRBJ2-1

CDR3aa: AWSKTGTSGEQF
len: 12
v_gene: TRBV30
j_gene: TRBJ2-1

CDR3aa: ASSEVRWSYNEQF
len: 13
v_gene: TRBV10-2
j_gene: TRBJ2-1

CDR3aa: ASSDARAIGADTQY
len: 14
v_gene: TRBV2
j_gene: TRBJ2-3

CDR3aa: AGGVRAYEQY
len: 10
v_gene: TRBV30
j_gene: TRBJ2-7

CDR3aa: ASSYRGHNTEAF
len: 12
v_gene: TRBV19
j_gene: TRBJ1-1

CDR3aa: ASRGTPGRATNEKLF
len: 15
v_gene: TRBV2
j_gene: TRBJ1-4

CDR3aa: ASGLGQGETQY
len: 11
v_gene: TRBV12-5
j_gene: TRBJ2-5

CDR3aa: ASSRDPGTDTQY
len: 12
v_gene: TRBV5-4
j_gene: TRBJ2-3

CDR3aa: ASSQDLGSGENTRADTQY
len: 18
v_gene: TRBV4-3
j_gene: TRBJ2-3

CDR3aa: ASSLGGLTVTDTQY
len: 14
v_gene: TRBV28
j_gene: TRBJ2-3

CDR3aa: ASSLRAKGSYNEQF
len: 14
v_gene: TRBV27
j_gene: TRBJ2-1

CDR3aa: ASSSQAFGELF
len: 11
v_gene: TRBV7-3
j_gene: TRBJ2-2